This TCR beta chain was identified in a study of OX40 agonist ivuxolimab in advanced cancers. Study-wide background: People in dose escalation had one of these cancers: hepatocellular carcinoma, melanoma, renal cell or head and neck cancer.

This clone was found once. The antigen is unknown. Sequencing used immunoSEQ multiplex PCR; TCRdb keeps in-frame clones, though not all of them. The sample shows 90,000 to 130,000 clones, around 90% of them seen only once. Study results and caveats: On average, a greater number of expanded clones characterised CD8+ T cells relative to CD4+. Among patients with partial responses at 0.1-3.0 mg/kg, clonal expansion was among the lowest. CD4+ and CD8+ blood T cells expanded clonally by week 6 at 0.1 to 3.0 mg/kg.

This receptor was identified in an adult with an advanced solid tumor such as melanoma, head and neck, liver or kidney cancer. The sequencing used CD4+ or CD8+ T cells sorted from blood, collected in a trial of the OX40 agonist ivuxolimab.

Here the CDR3 DNA reads TGTGCCTGGGGGAGGACCGAAGCTTTCTTT. Amino acids: CAWGRTEAFF. The chain is built from TRBV30 and TRBJ1-1, with unresolved D. V was shortened by 5 bases and J by 8 bases, with 9 bases between the two germline ends. The CDR3 totals 10 residues. In germline, CDR1 is GTSNPN, CDR2 SVGIG (reference sequence). The entire variable domain, with the rest obtained from reference TRBV30 and TRBJ1-1, is as follows: SQTIHQWPATLVQPVGSPLSLECTVEGTSNPNLYWYRQAAGRGLQLLFYSVGIGQISSEVPQNLSASRPQDRQFILSSKKLLLSDSGFYLCAWGRTEAFFGQGTRLTVV.